This paragraph covers one T cell receptor (beta chain) sequence. Its antigen is currently unknown. This sample stems from a study of cytomegalovirus exposure and HLA in healthy donors. General study points: Later on, an analysis tied 15,000 to 20,000 TCR beta sequences to HLA alleles at 0.05 false discovery rate. Analyses of presence and absence presupposed an approximately uniform sequencing depth across donors. Accurate prediction of HLA-A and HLA-B alleles (for most subjects) was reportedly achieved from TCR beta sequences.

The CDR3 is 15 residues long. V lost 0 bases and J lost 6, with 14 bases in between. Germline CDR1 and CDR2: LGHNA and YSLEER. PCR involved 60 Vbeta and 13 Jbeta primers. Data came from immunoSEQ multiplex PCR; TCRdb stores just in-frame clones and leaves some out. In the table there are about 150,000 clones, about three quarters of which are singletons. The V call is TRBV4-3, the J call TRBJ1-1; D may be TRBD1 (5 bases). The TCR sequence derives from a woman aged 40 to 50 in good health and CMV-seropositive. Input material: PBMCs. As DNA, the CDR3 is TGCGCCAGCAGCCAAGATGTCCGGGGAGGGGCTGAAGCTTTCTTT. This gives the protein CASSQDVRGGAEAFF.